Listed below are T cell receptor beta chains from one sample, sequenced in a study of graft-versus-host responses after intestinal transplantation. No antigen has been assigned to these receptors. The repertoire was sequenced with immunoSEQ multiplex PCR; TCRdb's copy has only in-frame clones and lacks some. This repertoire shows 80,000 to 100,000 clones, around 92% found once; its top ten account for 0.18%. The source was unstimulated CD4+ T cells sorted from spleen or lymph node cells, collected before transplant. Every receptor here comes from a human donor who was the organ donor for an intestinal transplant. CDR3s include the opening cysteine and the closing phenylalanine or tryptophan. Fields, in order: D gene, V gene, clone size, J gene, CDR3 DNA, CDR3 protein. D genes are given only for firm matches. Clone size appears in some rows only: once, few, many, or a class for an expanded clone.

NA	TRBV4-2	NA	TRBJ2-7	TGTGCCAGCAGCCACTCCGGGACCTACGAGCAGTACTTC	CASSHSGTYEQYF
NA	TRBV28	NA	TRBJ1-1	TGTGCCAGCAGTTTAGGAGGCTCGGGCACTGAAGCTTTCTTT	CASSLGGSGTEAFF
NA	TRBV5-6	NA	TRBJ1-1	TGTGCCAGCAGCCCCGGGACACACCTGAGCACTGAAGCTTTCTTT	CASSPGTHLSTEAFF
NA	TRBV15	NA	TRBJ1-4	TGTGCCACCAGCAGAGATCGGAGGGACGAAAAACTGTTTTTT	CATSRDRRDEKLFF
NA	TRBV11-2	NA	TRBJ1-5	TGTGCCAGCAGCTTAACAGGGCTTCAGCCCCAGCATTTT	CASSLTGLQPQHF
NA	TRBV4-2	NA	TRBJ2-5	TGTGCCAGCAGCCAAGACCGGTGGCGGGAGACCCAGTACTTC	CASSQDRWRETQYF
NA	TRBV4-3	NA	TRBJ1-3	TGCGCCAGCAGCCAAGATCGGCGGGCGAGGGGAAACACCATATATTTT	CASSQDRRARGNTIYF
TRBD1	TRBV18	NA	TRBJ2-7	TGTGCCAGCTCAAAAAAGGACAGGGTCGAGCAGTACTTC	CASSKKDRVEQYF
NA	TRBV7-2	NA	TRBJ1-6	TGTGCCAGCAGTCGGCGCGGAGGGTCCTATAATTCACCCCTCCACTTT	CASSRRGGSYNSPLHF
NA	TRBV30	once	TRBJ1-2	TGTGCCTGGACGGGGGGCAGCGGCTACACCTTC	CAWTGGSGYTF
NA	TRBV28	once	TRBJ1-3	TGTGCCAGCAGTTTCCGGTCGGGCTCTGGAAACACCATATATTTT	CASSFRSGSGNTIYF
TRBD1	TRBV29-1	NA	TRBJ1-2	TGCAGCACGGGACAGACTAACTATGGCTACACCTTC	CSTGQTNYGYTF
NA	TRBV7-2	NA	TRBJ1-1	TGTGCCAGCAGCTTAGACAGATACACTGAAGCTTTCTTT	CASSLDRYTEAFF
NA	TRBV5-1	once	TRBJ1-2	TGCGCCAGCAGCTTGGTCGGCGGCCCGAACGGCTACACCTTC	CASSLVGGPNGYTF
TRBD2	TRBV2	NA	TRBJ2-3	TGTGCCAGCATCAAGGCTAGCGGGGCCTTCACAGATACGCAGTATTTT	CASIKASGAFTDTQYF